This T cell receptor (beta chain) was captured by sequencing in a study of T cell changes during pregnancy in multiple sclerosis. The ends were cut back, 0 bases at V and 4 bases at J, with 10 bases in the middle. This CDR3 region has 14 residues. Germline CDR1 SGHRS, CDR2 YFSETQ. Here immunoSEQ multiplex PCR was the method, and the copy in TCRdb shows in-frame clones only, minus some. The data hold over 45,000 clones, with 88% observed a single time. This clone was detected a few times. J is TRBJ2-5 and V is TRBV5-1; D possibly corresponds to TRBD2 (6 bases). The specimen was CD4+ T cells from peripheral blood mononuclear cells, collected in the second trimester of pregnancy. The TCR was taken from a female donor with multiple sclerosis, enrolled in a pregnancy study. The CDR3 sequence: CASSLASGVETQYF. The CDR3 DNA is TGCGCCAGCAGCTTGGCTTCGGGAGTAGAGACCCAGTACTTC.